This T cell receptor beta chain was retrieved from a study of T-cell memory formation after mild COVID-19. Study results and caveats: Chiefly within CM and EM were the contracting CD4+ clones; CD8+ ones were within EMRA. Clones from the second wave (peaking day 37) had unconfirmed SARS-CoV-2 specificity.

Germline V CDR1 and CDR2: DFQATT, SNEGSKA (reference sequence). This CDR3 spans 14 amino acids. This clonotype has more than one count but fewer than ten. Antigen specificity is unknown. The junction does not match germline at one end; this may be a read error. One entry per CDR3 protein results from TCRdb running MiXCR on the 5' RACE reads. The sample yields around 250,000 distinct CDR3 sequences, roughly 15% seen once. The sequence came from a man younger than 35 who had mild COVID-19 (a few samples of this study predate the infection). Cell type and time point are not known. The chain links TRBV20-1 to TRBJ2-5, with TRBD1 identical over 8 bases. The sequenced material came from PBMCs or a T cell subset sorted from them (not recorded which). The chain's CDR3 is CSAATGEYHETQYF. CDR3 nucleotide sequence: TGCAGTGCTGCGACAGGGGAATACCACGAGACCCAGTACTTC.